A single sample is the source of the 24 T cell receptor beta chains below, sequenced in a study of neurological immune-mediated disorders. Sample time point: technical triplicate 1. TCRdb re-called the 5' RACE reads through MiXCR, storing one row per CDR3 protein. The data contain about 38,000 distinct CDR3 sequences, 11% of them singletons. The specimen sequenced was PBMCs. The source is a man in his 60s with HTLV-1-associated myelopathy (HAM/TSP).

The chain is built from TRBV7-9 and TRBJ2-4, with 8 bases identical to TRBD1. The CDR3 loop spans 16 amino acids. The junction had 12 bases not matched to a gene; V was cut back by 6 bases and J by 5 bases. CDR1 and CDR2 from the germline V gene are SEHNR and FQNEAQ (reference sequence). The CDR3 nucleotides read TGTGCCAGCAGTCCACACCCAAGGACAGGGCAAAACATTCAGTACTTC. This translates into CASSPHPRTGQNIQYF.

Many counts were recorded for this clonotype. CDR3 nucleotide sequence: TGCGCCAGCAGCCTCGGGACAGGGATCGTGTCTTCCGAGCAGTACTTC. This gives the protein CASSLGTGIVSSEQYF. This chain links TRBV5-1 with TRBJ2-7, with 9 bases aligning to TRBD1. V gave up 4 bases and J gave up 6 bases; unmatched junction bases: 14. The length of the CDR3 is 16 residues. Germline lookup yields CDR1 SGHRS and CDR2 YFSETQ.

Ten or more counts support this clonotype. The chain employs TRBV7-2 and TRBJ2-1, with 15 nucleotides matching TRBD2. V gave up 1 base and J gave up 5 bases; unmatched junction bases: 6. The CDR3 has 18 amino acids. CDR1 SGHTA and CDR2 FQGNSA come from the germline V gene. CDR3 amino acids: CASSLEGTSGRFNNEQFF. The CDR3 coding sequence is TGTGCCAGCAGCTTAGAAGGGACTAGCGGGAGGTTCAACAATGAGCAGTTCTTC.

The sample holds many counts of this clonotype. The chain links TRBV9 to TRBJ1-4, with 11 bases identical to TRBD1. In germline, CDR1 is SGDLS, CDR2 YYNGEE. The junction had 6 bases not matched to a gene; V was cut back by 3 bases and J by 8 bases. The CDR3 spans 15 residues. CDR3 nucleotides: TGTGCCAGCAGCGGCACCGGGACAGGGGGAGAAAAACTGTTTTTT. This sequence encodes CASSGTGTGGEKLFF.

Many counts were recorded for this clonotype. This sequence joins TRBV6-6 and TRBJ2-7; D might be TRBD1 or TRBD2, each matching 5 bases. The CDR3 extends over 14 amino acids. V was shortened by 2 bases and J by 0 bases, with 8 bases between the two germline ends. Per germline, CDR1 MNHNY and CDR2 SVGAGI (reference sequence). This CDR3 is CASSYKGSSYEQYF. Here the CDR3 DNA reads TGTGCCAGCAGTTACAAGGGGAGCTCCTACGAGCAGTACTTC.

This clonotype showed up many times. The V and J genes are TRBV20-1 and TRBJ2-4; 7 bases agree with TRBD1. The trim removed 6 bases at V and 2 bases at J, leaving 13 bases unmatched. The CDR3 is made up of 16 amino acids. Per the germline V gene, CDR1 is DFQATT and CDR2 is SNEGSKA (reference sequence). CDR3 in amino acids: CSAQTGPQLTKNIQYF. For the CDR3, the DNA is TGCAGTGCCCAGACAGGGCCTCAGCTAACCAAAAACATTCAGTACTTC.

This clonotype was recorded many times. The chain carries TRBV5-1 and TRBJ2-1; D ambiguous. The CDR3 covers 12 residues. Deletions cut 0 bases from V and 10 bases from J, with 8 bases between. CDR1 is SGHRS and CDR2 is YFSETQ in the germline V gene. In DNA, the CDR3 is TGCGCCAGCAGCTTGGTATACGGGGAGCAGTTCTTC. Amino acids: CASSLVYGEQFF.

This clonotype was observed at least ten times. The V call is TRBV28, the J call TRBJ1-2, with D perhaps matching TRBD1 (5 bases). Deletions cut 1 base from V and 2 bases from J, with 8 bases between. Germline loops: CDR1 MDHEN, CDR2 SYDVKM. This CDR3 has 14 residues. CDR3 loop: CASSLSDRNYGYTF. CDR3 DNA sequence: TGTGCCAGCAGTTTATCTGACAGAAACTATGGCTACACCTTC.

This clonotype came up many times. An end of the junction differs from the germline gene, which may be a read error. The V call is TRBV20-1, the J call TRBJ2-2; no definite D call. The length of the CDR3 is 14 residues. In germline, CDR1 is DFQATT, CDR2 SNEGSKA (reference sequence). The CDR3 is CGARRQASTGELFF. CDR3 in DNA: TGCGGTGCTAGACGGCAAGCGAGCACCGGGGAGCTGTTTTTT.

At least ten counts were recorded for this clonotype. The chain employs TRBV28 and TRBJ2-1; D possibly corresponds to TRBD2 (6 bases). This CDR3 contains 17 residues. The V gene lost 2 bases and the J gene lost 6 bases, with 20 bases spanning the gap. Germline CDR1 is MDHEN and CDR2 is SYDVKM. CDR3 residues: CASSLRENRAVVNEQFF. The CDR3 nucleotides read TGTGCCAGCAGTTTACGGGAGAACCGGGCCGTCGTCAATGAGCAGTTCTTC.

This clonotype is medium-sized. The rearrangement uses TRBV29-1 and TRBJ2-1; 9 bases are a match to TRBD1. CDR1 SQVTM and CDR2 ANQGSEA come from the germline V gene. The CDR3 totals 15 residues. Trimming took 7 bases from V and 0 from J; bases not matched to a gene: 7. This chain's CDR3 is CSGRDRESSYNEQFF. Written as DNA, the CDR3 is TGCAGCGGACGGGACAGGGAGAGCTCCTACAATGAGCAGTTCTTC.

There are many counts of this clonotype. V gene TRBV3-1 combines with J gene TRBJ2-2; D gene ambiguous. This CDR3 region has 13 residues. CDR1 and CDR2 (germline): LGHDT, YNNKEL (reference sequence). V was shortened by 5 bases and J by 0 bases, with 4 bases between the two germline ends. This CDR3 is CASSSANTGELFF. The CDR3 DNA follows: TGTGCCAGCAGCTCTGCGAACACCGGGGAGCTGTTTTTT.

This clonotype was counted many times. The rearrangement joins TRBV15 to TRBJ2-1, with 7 bases aligning to TRBD1. Trimming took 0 bases from V and 9 from J; bases not matched to a gene: 8. Looked up from germline, CDR1 is LNHNV and CDR2 is YYDKDF (reference sequence). The CDR3 is 15 amino acids. Here the CDR3 DNA reads TGTGCCACCAGCAGAGATAAGGGACAGTCCGGTGAGCAGTTCTTC. Its protein product is CATSRDKGQSGEQFF. The variable domain in full, completed from reference TRBV15 and TRBJ2-1, reads DAMVIQNPRYQVTQFGKPVTLSCSQTLNHNVMYWYQQKSSQAPKLLFHYYDKDFNNEADTPDNFQSRRPNTSFCFLDIRSPGLGDTAMYLCATSRDKGQSGEQFFGPGTRLTVL.

The sample holds one count of this clonotype. The rearrangement links TRBV5-1 to TRBJ2-7, with TRBD2 matching over 7 bases. J was trimmed by 2 bases and V by 4 bases; bases with no gene match: 9. This CDR3 has 15 amino acids. Per germline, CDR1 SGHRS and CDR2 YFSETQ. CDR3 nucleotides: TGCGCCAGCAGCAATCTAGCGGTAGGAACCTACGAGCAGTACTTC. Translated: CASSNLAVGTYEQYF. The whole variable domain, filled in from reference TRBV5-1 and TRBJ2-7, reads KAGVTQTPRYLIKTRGQQVTLSCSPISGHRSVSWYQQTPGQGLQFLFEYFSETQRNKGNFPGRFSGRQFSNSRSEMNVSTLELGDSALYLCASSNLAVGTYEQYFGPGTRLTVT.

This clonotype rates as medium-sized. This rearrangement joins TRBV5-1 to TRBJ2-1; maybe TRBD2 (6 bases). Germline V gene data show CDR1 as SGHRS and CDR2 as YFSETQ. V gave up 3 bases and J gave up 9 bases, with 10 bases separating them. The CDR3 has 12 residues. In DNA, the CDR3 is TGCGCCAGCAGCTCGGGGGTTGGTGAGCAGTTCTTC. Protein product: CASSSGVGEQFF.

This clonotype appeared many times. The chain employs TRBV4-2 and TRBJ1-1, with 10 bases that match TRBD1. The CDR3 loop spans 15 amino acids. Unmatched junction bases numbered 3, after V lost 1 base and J lost 4 bases. Germline V lookup: CDR1 LGHNA, CDR2 YNFKEQ. CDR3 sequence reads: CASSQGGQGTTEAFF. In nucleotides, the CDR3 is TGTGCCAGCAGCCAAGGGGGACAGGGGACCACTGAAGCTTTCTTT.

This chain links TRBV3-1 with TRBJ1-3, with no clear D. V was shortened by 0 bases and J by 1 base, with 13 bases between the two germline ends. Germline V gene sequence: CDR1 LGHDT, CDR2 YNNKEL (reference sequence). This CDR3 is 17 amino acids long. The CDR3 bases are TGTGCCAGCAGCCAAGATGAGGCGGGCAGTTCTGGAAACACCATATATTTT. Residues: CASSQDEAGSSGNTIYF.

This clonotype was found many times. At one end the junction does not follow the germline gene, possibly because of a read error. The genes are TRBV29-1 and TRBJ2-3; 8 bases map to TRBD2. Germline CDR1 reads SQVTM; CDR2 reads ANQGSEA. The CDR3 has 13 amino acids. This CDR3 reads CSAGGAGTDMQYF. CDR3 nucleotide sequence: TGCAGCGCCGGGGGGGCCGGCACAGATATGCAGTATTTT.

V and J are TRBV2 and TRBJ1-4, with 7 bases that match TRBD1. There are 15 residues in the CDR3. With V trimmed by 5 bases and J by 5 bases, 8 bases remained unmatched. Germline V gives CDR1 SNHLY, CDR2 FYNNEI. Written as DNA, the CDR3 is TGTGCCAGCAGTTTCCGGGACAGCGCAAATGAAAAACTGTTTTTT. Residues: CASSFRDSANEKLFF.

There are many counts of this clonotype. V gene TRBV5-6 combines with J gene TRBJ2-7, with 7 bases that match TRBD1. Germline V CDR1 and CDR2: SGHDT, YYEEEE. J gave up 2 bases and V 4 bases, and 6 bases lay outside the gene matches. This CDR3 has 14 residues. DNA for the CDR3: TGTGCCAGCAGCAAGGGACAGCGCACCTACGAGCAGTACTTC. It specifies CASSKGQRTYEQYF.

This clonotype has at least ten counts. This chain links TRBV5-6 with TRBJ2-7; D is unclear. CDR1 is SGHDT and CDR2 is YYEEEE in the germline V gene. CDR3 length: 13 amino acids. The ends were cut back, 0 bases at V and 7 bases at J, with 11 bases in the middle. For the CDR3, the DNA is TGTGCCAGCAGCTTGGGCCAAACCGGGGAGCAGTACTTC. This codes for CASSLGQTGEQYF. The complete variable domain, with remaining parts taken from reference TRBV5-6 and TRBJ2-7, reads DAGVTQSPTHLIKTRGQQVTLRCSPKSGHDTVSWYQQALGQGPQFIFQYYEEEERQRGNFPDRFSGHQFPNYSSELNVNALLLGDSALYLCASSLGQTGEQYFGPGTRLTVT.

This clonotype was counted at least ten times. The chain links TRBV15 to TRBJ2-1, with TRBD1 matching over 8 bases. CDR1 is LNHNV, CDR2 YYDKDF, per germline (reference sequence). After removal of 1 base from V and 8 bases from J, the junction contained 7 bases not matched to a gene. The CDR3 runs 15 residues. This chain's CDR3 is CATSRVDRGNDEQFF. The CDR3 nucleotides are TGTGCCACCAGCAGAGTTGACAGGGGTAACGATGAGCAGTTCTTC. The full variable domain, its missing parts supplied by reference TRBV15 and TRBJ2-1, is DAMVIQNPRYQVTQFGKPVTLSCSQTLNHNVMYWYQQKSSQAPKLLFHYYDKDFNNEADTPDNFQSRRPNTSFCFLDIRSPGLGDTAMYLCATSRVDRGNDEQFFGPGTRLTVL.

This clonotype was detected only once. The chain uses TRBV6-5 and TRBJ2-7; 9 positions agree with TRBD1. CDR1 MNHEY and CDR2 SVGAGI come from the germline V gene. The CDR3 covers 15 residues. Trimming took 7 bases from V and 8 from J; bases not matched to a gene: 15. The DNA of the CDR3 is TGTGCCAGCAATGCCGGCACAGGGGGCAGGTACCAGCAGTACTTC. This gives the protein CASNAGTGGRYQQYF.

This clonotype was counted many times. The CDR3 reads CASSQGSVETQYF. CDR3 sequence (DNA): TGTGCCAGCAGCCAAGGATCTGTCGAGACCCAGTACTTC. This chain links TRBV14 with TRBJ2-5; D is ambiguous. CDR1 is SGHDN and CDR2 is FVKESK in the germline V gene. The length of the CDR3 is 13 residues. The germline V and J ends were trimmed by 1 base and 5 bases, with 8 bases remaining between them.